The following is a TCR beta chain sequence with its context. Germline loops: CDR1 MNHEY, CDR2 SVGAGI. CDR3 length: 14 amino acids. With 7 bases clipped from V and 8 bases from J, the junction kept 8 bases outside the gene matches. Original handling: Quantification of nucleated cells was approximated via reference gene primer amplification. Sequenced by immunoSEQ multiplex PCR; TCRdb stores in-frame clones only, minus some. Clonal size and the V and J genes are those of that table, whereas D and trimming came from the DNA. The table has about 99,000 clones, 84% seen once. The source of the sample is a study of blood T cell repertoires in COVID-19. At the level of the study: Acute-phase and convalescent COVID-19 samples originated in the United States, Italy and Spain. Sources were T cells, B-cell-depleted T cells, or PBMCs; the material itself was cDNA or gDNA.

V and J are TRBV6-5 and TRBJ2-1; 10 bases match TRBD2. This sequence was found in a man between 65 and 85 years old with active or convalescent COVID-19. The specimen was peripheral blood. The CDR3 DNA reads TGTGCCAGCAACAAGCGGGGGGGCATAGATGAGCAGTTCTTC. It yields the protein CASNKRGGIDEQFF.